The text below deals with one T cell receptor (beta chain). The junction and the germline gene differ at one end; a read error may be behind it. The CDR3 is 15 amino acids. Germline-derived CDR1 and CDR2 are SNHLY and FYNNEI. Assay used: immunoSEQ multiplex PCR; TCRdb lists only in-frame clones, some missing. This table has under 130,000 clones, roughly 80% appearing once. This sample is part of a study of T cell clones after liver transplantation. About the research overall: A pre-transplant mixed lymphocyte reaction with TCRbeta sequencing defined graft-donor-reactive clones followed in post-transplant blood.

This chain joins TRBV2 and TRBJ2-2; TRBD1 aligns across 8 bases. This specimen consisted of CD4+ T cells from blood, obtained 47 months after liver transplant. The clonotype was recovered from a human patient who received a liver transplant. Some T cells may be transferred from the graft donor. The chain's CDR3 is CASSEQGANTGELFF. As DNA, the CDR3 is TGTGCCAGCAGTGAACAGGGGGCGAATACCGGGGAGCTGTTTTTT. The whole variable domain, filled in from reference TRBV2 and TRBJ2-2, reads EPEVTQTPSHQVTQMGQEVILRCVPISNHLYFYWYRQILGQKVEFLVSFYNNEISEKSEIFDDQFSVERPDGSNFTLKIRSTKLEDSAMYFCASSEQGANTGELFFGEGSRLTVL.